This T cell receptor (beta chain) was found in a study of T-cell memory formation after mild COVID-19. This clonotype occurred a few times. TCRdb re-called the 5' RACE reads through MiXCR, storing one row per CDR3 protein. The data contain approximately 340,000 distinct CDR3 sequences, approximately 16% of them singletons. Germline lookup yields CDR1 SGHRS and CDR2 YFSETQ. The CDR3 is 15 amino acids. The V and J ends lost 4 bases and 7 bases, in that order; junction bases with no gene match: 12. The source of this sequence is a man in his late teens or twenties who had mild COVID-19 (a few samples of this study predate the infection). Cell type and time point are not known. The chain has TRBV5-1 and TRBJ2-7; 9 bases match TRBD1. Sequenced input: PBMCs or a T cell subset sorted from them (not recorded which). The DNA for the CDR3 is TGCGCCAGCAGCAAGGTCCCGGGACAGGGAGGGGAGCAGTACGTC. Translated: CASSKVPGQGGEQYV.